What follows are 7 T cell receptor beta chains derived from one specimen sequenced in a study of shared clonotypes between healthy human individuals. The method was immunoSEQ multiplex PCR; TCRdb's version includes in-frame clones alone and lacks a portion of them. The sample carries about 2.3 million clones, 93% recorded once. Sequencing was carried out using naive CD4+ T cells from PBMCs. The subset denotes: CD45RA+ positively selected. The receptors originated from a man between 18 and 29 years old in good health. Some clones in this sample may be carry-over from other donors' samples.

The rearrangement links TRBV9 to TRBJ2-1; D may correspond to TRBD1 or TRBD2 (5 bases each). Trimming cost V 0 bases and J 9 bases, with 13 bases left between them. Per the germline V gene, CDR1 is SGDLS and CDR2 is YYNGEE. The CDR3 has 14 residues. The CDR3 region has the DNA TGTGCCAGCAGCGTAGGTGGGGGATGGGGTGAGCAGTTCTTC. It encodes CASSVGGGWGEQFF.

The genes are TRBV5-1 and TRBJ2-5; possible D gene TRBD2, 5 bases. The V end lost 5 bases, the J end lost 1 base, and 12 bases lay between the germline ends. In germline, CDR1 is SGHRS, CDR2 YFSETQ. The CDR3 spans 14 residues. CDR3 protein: CASRRGLPQETQYF. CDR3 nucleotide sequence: TGCGCCAGCAGAAGAGGACTGCCCCAAGAGACCCAGTACTTC.

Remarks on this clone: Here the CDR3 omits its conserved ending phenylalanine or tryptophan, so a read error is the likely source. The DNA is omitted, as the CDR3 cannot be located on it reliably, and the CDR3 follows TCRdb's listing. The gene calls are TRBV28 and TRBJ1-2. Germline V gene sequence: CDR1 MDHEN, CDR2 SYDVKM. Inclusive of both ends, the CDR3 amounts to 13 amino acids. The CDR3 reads CASSVGGQGILLL.

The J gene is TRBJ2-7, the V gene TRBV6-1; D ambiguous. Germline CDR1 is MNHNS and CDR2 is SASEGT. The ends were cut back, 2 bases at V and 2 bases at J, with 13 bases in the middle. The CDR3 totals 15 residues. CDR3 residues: CASSERRSFTYEQYF. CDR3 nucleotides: TGTGCCAGCAGTGAAAGACGTTCTTTTACCTACGAGCAGTACTTC.

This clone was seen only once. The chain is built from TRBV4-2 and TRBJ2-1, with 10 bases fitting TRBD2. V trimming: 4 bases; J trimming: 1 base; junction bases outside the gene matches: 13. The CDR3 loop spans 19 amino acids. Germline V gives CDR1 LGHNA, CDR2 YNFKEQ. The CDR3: CASSRVAGGPSSSYNEQFF. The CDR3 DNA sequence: TGTGCCAGCAGCCGGGTAGCGGGAGGACCTTCCTCATCCTACAATGAGCAGTTCTTC.

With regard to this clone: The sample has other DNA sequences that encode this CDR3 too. The CDR3 nucleotides read TGTGCCAGCAGTGAGGGGGGTGGAGAGACCCAGTACTTC. It encodes CASSEGGGETQYF. The rearrangement joins TRBV2 to TRBJ2-5, with D possibly matching TRBD2 (6 bases). The CDR3 is made up of 13 amino acids. CDR1 and CDR2 from the germline V gene are SNHLY and FYNNEI. V lost 3 bases and J 4 bases, leaving 9 bases between the germline ends.

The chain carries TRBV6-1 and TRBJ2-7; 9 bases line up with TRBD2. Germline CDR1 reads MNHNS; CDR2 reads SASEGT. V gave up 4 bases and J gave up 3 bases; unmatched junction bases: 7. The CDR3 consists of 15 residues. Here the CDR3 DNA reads TGTGCCAGCAGTGGTCCGGGCGGGAGGGACTACGAGCAGTACTTC. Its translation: CASSGPGGRDYEQYF.